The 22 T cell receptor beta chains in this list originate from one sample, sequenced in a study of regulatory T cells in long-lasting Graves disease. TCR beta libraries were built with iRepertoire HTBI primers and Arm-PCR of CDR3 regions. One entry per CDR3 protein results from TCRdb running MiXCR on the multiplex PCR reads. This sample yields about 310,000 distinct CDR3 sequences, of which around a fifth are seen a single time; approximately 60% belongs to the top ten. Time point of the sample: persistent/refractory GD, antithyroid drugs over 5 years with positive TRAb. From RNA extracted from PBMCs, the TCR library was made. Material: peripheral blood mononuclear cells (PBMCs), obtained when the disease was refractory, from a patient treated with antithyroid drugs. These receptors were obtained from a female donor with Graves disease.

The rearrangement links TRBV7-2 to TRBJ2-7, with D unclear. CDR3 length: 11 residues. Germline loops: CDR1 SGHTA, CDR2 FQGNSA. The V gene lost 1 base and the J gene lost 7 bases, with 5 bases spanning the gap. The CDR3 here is CASSLVEEQYF. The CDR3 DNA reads TGTGCCAGCAGCTTAGTGGAGGAGCAGTACTTC.

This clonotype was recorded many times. CDR3 in amino acids: CASSEETYEQYF. CDR3 nucleotides: TGTGCCAGCAGTGAGGAAACCTACGAGCAGTACTTC. The J gene is TRBJ2-7, the V gene TRBV2, with D hard to call. The germline V gene encodes CDR1 SNHLY and CDR2 FYNNEI. The CDR3 is 12 residues long. V lost 3 bases to trimming and J lost 2 bases, with 5 bases between them.

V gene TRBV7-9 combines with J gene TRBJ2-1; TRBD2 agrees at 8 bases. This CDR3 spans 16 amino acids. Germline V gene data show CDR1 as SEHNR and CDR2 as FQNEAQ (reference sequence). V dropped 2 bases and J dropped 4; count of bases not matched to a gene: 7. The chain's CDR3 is CASSLMSGSRYNEQFF. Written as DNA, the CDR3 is TGTGCCAGCAGCTTAATGAGCGGGAGTAGGTACAATGAGCAGTTCTTC.

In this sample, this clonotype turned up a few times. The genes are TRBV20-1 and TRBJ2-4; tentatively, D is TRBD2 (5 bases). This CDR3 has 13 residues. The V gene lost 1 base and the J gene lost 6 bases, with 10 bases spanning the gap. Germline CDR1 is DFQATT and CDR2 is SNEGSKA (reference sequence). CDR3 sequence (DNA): TGCAGTGCTAGAGGTCATGGGAGAAACATTCAGTACTTC. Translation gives CSARGHGRNIQYF.

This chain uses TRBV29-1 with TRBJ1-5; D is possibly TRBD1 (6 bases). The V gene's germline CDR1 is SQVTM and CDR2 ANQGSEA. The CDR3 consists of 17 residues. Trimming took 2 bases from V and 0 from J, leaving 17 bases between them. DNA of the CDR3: TGCAGCGTTGAAAATGCGGACAGAAAGTATAGCAATCAGCCCCAGCATTTT. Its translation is CSVENADRKYSNQPQHF. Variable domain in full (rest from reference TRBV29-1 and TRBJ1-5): SAVISQKPSRDICQRGTSLTIQCQVDSQVTMMFWYRQQPGQSLTLIATANQGSEATYESGFVIDKFPISRPNLTFSTLTVSNMSPEDSSIYLCSVENADRKYSNQPQHFGDGTRLSIL.

In DNA form, the CDR3 reads TGCAGCGCCCCAACCGAGAGCCACACTGAAGCTTTCTTT. Its protein product is CSAPTESHTEAFF. The V call is TRBV29-1, the J call TRBJ1-1; D is unresolved. Germline V CDR1 and CDR2: SQVTM, ANQGSEA. V was clipped by 7 bases and J by 3 bases, with 15 bases between them. The CDR3 is 13 residues long.

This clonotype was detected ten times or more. The chain's CDR3 is CASSLERGTGSYEQYF. DNA for the CDR3: TGTGCCAGCAGCTTAGAACGGGGGACGGGCTCCTACGAGCAGTACTTC. The gene calls are TRBV7-8 and TRBJ2-7; D perhaps matches TRBD2 (6 bases). V was pared by 1 base and J by 0 bases, with 13 bases between. The CDR3 runs 16 residues. Germline loops: CDR1 SGHVS, CDR2 FQNEAQ.

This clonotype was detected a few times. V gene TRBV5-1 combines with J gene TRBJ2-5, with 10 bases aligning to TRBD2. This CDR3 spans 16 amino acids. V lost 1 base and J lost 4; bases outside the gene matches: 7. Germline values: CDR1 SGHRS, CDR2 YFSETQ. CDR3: CASSLMVAGGSETQYF. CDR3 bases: TGCGCCAGCAGCTTGATGGTAGCGGGAGGATCAGAGACCCAGTACTTC.

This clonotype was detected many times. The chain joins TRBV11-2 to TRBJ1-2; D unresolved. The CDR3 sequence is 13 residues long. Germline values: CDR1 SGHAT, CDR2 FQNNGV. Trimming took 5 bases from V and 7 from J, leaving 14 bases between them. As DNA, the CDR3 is TGTGCCAGCAGCCTCGCCCTAGTTTCTGGCTACACCTTC. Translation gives CASSLALVSGYTF.

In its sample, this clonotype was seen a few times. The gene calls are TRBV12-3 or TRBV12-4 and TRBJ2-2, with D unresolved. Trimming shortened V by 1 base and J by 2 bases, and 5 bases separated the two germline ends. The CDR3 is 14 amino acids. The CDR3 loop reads CASSLVPNTGELFF. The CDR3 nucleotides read TGTGCCAGCAGTTTAGTGCCCAACACCGGGGAGCTGTTTTTT.

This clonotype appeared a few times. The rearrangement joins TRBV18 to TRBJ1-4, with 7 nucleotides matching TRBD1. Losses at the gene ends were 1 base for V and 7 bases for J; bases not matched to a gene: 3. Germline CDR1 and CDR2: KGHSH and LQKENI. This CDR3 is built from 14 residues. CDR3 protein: CASSPLGQSEKLFF. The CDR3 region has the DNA TGTGCCAGCTCACCACTGGGACAGTCTGAAAAACTGTTTTTT.

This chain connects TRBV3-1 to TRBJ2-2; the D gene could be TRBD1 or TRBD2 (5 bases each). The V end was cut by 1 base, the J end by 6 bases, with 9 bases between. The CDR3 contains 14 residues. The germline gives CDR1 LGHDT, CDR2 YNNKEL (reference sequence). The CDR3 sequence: CASSQAGRPGELFF. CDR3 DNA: TGTGCCAGCAGCCAAGCGGGGCGGCCCGGGGAGCTGTTTTTT.

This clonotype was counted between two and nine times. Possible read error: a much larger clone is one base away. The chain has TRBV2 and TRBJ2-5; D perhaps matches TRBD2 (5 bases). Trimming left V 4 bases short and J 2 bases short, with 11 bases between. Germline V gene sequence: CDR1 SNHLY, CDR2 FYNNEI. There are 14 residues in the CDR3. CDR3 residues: CASSGVRTQETQYF. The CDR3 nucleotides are TGTGCCAGCAGTGGCGTTCGGACTCAAGAGACCCAGTACTTC. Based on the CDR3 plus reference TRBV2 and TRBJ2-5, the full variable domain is EPEVTQTPSHQVTQMGQEVILRCVPISNHLYFYWYRQILGQKVEFLVSFYNNEISEKSEIFDDQFSVERPDGSNFTLKIRSTKLEDSAMYFCASSGVRTQETQYFGPGTRLLVL.

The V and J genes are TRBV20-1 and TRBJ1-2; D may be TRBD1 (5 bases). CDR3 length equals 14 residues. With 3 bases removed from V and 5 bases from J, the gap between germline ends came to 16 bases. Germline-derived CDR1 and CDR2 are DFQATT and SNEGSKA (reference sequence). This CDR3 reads CSASWGLSLYGYTF. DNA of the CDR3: TGCAGTGCTAGTTGGGGACTGAGCTTATATGGCTACACCTTC.

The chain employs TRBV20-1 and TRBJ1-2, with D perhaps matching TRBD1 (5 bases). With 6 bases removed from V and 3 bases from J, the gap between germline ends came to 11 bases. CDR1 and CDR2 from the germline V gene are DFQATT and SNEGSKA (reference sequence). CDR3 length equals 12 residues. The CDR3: CSATGADYGYTF. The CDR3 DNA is TGCAGTGCCACCGGGGCAGACTATGGCTACACCTTC.

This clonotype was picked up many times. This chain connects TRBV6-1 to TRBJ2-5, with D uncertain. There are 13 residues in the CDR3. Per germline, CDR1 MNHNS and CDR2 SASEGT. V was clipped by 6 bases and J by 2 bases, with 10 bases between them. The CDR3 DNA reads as TGTGCCAGCAGGACTCTAGATCAAGAGACCCAGTACTTC. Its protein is CASRTLDQETQYF.

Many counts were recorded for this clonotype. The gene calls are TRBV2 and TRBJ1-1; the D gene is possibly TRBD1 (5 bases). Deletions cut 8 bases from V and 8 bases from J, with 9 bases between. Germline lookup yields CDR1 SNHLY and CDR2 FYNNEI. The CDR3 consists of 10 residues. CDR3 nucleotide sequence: TGTGCCAGCTCCGGGGGAGAAGCTTTCTTT. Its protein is CASSGGEAFF.

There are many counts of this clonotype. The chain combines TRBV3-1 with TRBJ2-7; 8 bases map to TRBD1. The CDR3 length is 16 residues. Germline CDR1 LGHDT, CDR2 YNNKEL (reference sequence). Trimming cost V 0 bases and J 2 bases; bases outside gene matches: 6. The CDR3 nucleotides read TGTGCCAGCAGCCAAGATTGGAGGACAGGGACCTACGAGCAGTACTTC. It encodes CASSQDWRTGTYEQYF.

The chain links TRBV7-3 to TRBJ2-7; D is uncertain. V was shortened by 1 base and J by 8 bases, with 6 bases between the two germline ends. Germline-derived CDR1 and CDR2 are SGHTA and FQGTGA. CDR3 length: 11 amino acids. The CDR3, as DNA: TGTGCCAGCAGCTTAAACTCCCAGCAGTACTTC. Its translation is CASSLNSQQYF.

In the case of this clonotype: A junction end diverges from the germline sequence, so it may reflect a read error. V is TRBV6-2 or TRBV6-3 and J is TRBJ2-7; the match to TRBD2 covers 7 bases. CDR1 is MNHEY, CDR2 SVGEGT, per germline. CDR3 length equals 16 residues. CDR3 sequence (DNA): TGTGCCAGCAGTTACGGCCGACTAGCCCCACACTACGAGCGGTACTTC. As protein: CASSYGRLAPHYERYF.

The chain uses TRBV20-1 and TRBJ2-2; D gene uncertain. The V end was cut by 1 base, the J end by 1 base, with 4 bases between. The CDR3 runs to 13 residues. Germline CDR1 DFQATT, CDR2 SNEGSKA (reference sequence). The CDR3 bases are TGCAGTGCTAGAGCGGTGAACACCGGGGAGCTGTTTTTT. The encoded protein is CSARAVNTGELFF.

The CDR3 protein is CSVARLAGAQNIQYF. CDR3 sequence (DNA): TGCAGCGTCGCCCGACTAGCGGGAGCACAAAACATTCAGTACTTC. The V and J genes are TRBV29-1 and TRBJ2-4; 12 bases are a match to TRBD2. The CDR3 is 15 amino acids. Per germline, CDR1 SQVTM and CDR2 ANQGSEA. J gave up 5 bases and V 6 bases, and 8 bases lay outside the gene matches.